Given below is one T cell receptor (beta chain) in context. What it binds is not known. The source of the sample is a study of shared clonotypes between healthy human individuals. Whole-study findings and limits: Sampling was confined to blood; repertoires within tissues likely differ.

Donors were healthy HIV-negative adults without recently reported acute infections or vaccinations. Samples underwent the assay at deep level. Profiling relied on immunoSEQ multiplex PCR, and the TCRdb table lists in-frame clones only, not all of them. The table lists 2 million to 2.5 million clones, approximately 95% of them singletons. The receptor was derived from a man aged 18 to 29 in good health. Some clones in this sample may be carry-over from other donors' samples. Sequences were obtained from naive CD4+ T cells from PBMCs. Subset specified: CD45RA+ positively selected.

CDR3 protein: CASSQEGYGNQPQHF. In DNA, the CDR3 is TGTGCCAGCAGCCAAGAGGGTTATGGCAATCAGCCCCAGCATTTT. J is TRBJ1-5 and V is TRBV4-2; no definite D call. Germline V CDR1 and CDR2: LGHNA, YNFKEQ. This CDR3 spans 15 amino acids. Trimming took off 0 bases at V and 2 bases at J, with 8 bases between the two ends.